These 13 T cell receptor beta chains were sequenced from one sample in a study of Graves' ophthalmopathy and Graves' hyperthyroidism. TCR beta CDR3 regions were amplified from RNA transcripts. HTBI-primed first-round RT-PCR preceded second-round multiplex PCR. TCRdb recomputed calls from the multiplex PCR reads with MiXCR, one row per CDR3 protein. Of hundreds of thousands of distinct CDR3 sequences in the sample, 20% to 25% were seen once. Sequencing was carried out using peripheral blood. The source is a woman in her late teens or twenties with stable Graves' hyperthyroidism. Some clones in this sample may be carry-over from other donors' samples.

This clonotype occurred many times. This sequence joins TRBV6-2 or TRBV6-3 and TRBJ1-5, with 9 bases that match TRBD1. Germline CDR1 MNHEY, CDR2 SVGEGT. The CDR3 consists of 18 residues. Trimming cost V 2 bases and J 0 bases; bases outside gene matches: 8. The CDR3 reads CASSYPGTGTYSNQPQHF. CDR3 DNA: TGTGCCAGCAGTTACCCCGGGACAGGGACTTATAGCAATCAGCCCCAGCATTTT.

This CDR3 reads CASSFDTAVANYGYTF. The CDR3, as DNA: TGTGCCAGCAGTTTCGACACCGCGGTGGCTAACTATGGCTACACCTTC. This chain connects TRBV12-3 or TRBV12-4 to TRBJ1-2, with D hard to call. V shed 3 bases and J shed 0 bases, with 14 bases lying between them. CDR3 length: 16 residues.

The gene calls are TRBV2 and TRBJ1-1, with a possible D match to TRBD1 (5 bases). Germline CDR1 is SNHLY and CDR2 is FYNNEI. The ends were cut back, 6 bases at V and 11 bases at J, with 13 bases in the middle. The CDR3 spans 11 residues. CDR3 loop: CASRVRVAAFF. CDR3 nucleotides: TGTGCCAGCAGGGTCAGGGTAGCGGCTTTCTTT. The full variable domain, rest sourced from reference TRBV2 and TRBJ1-1, is EPEVTQTPSHQVTQMGQEVILRCVPISNHLYFYWYRQILGQKVEFLVSFYNNEISEKSEIFDDQFSVERPDGSNFTLKIRSTKLEDSAMYFCASRVRVAAFFGQGTRLTVV.

The gene calls are TRBV28 and TRBJ1-3, with no clear D. There are 15 residues in the CDR3. Trimming left V 4 bases short and J 1 base short, with 11 bases between. Germline V gives CDR1 MDHEN, CDR2 SYDVKM. The CDR3 loop is CASSSSVVSGNTIYF. CDR3 nucleotide sequence: TGTGCCAGCAGTTCGTCAGTTGTATCTGGAAACACCATATATTTT.

The chain combines TRBV6-1 with TRBJ1-1; tentatively, D is TRBD1 (5 bases). The CDR3 spans 16 residues. V was clipped by 4 bases and J by 0 bases, with 15 bases between them. Germline CDR1 is MNHNS and CDR2 is SASEGT. CDR3 loop: CASSGQFGGMNTEAFF. CDR3 DNA: TGTGCCAGCAGTGGCCAGTTCGGGGGGATGAACACTGAAGCTTTCTTT.

The chain is built from TRBV5-1 and TRBJ1-6; D possibly corresponds to TRBD1 (5 bases). Trimming cost V 4 bases and J 9 bases, with 14 bases left between them. Germline V CDR1 and CDR2: SGHRS, YFSETQ. The CDR3 length is 14 residues. The CDR3 spells CASSPQGAGSPLHF. DNA of the CDR3: TGCGCCAGCAGCCCGCAAGGGGCCGGTTCACCCCTCCACTTT.

This clonotype has only one observation. The chain uses TRBV7-6 and TRBJ2-5; 7 bases line up with TRBD1. The CDR3 loop spans 15 amino acids. Germline values: CDR1 SGHVS, CDR2 FNYEAQ. J lost 5 bases, V lost 6 bases, and 12 bases had no gene match. CDR3 residues: CASSQSNRGRETQYF. CDR3 coding DNA: TGTGCCAGCAGTCAAAGTAACAGGGGTAGGGAGACCCAGTACTTC. Looking up the rest from reference TRBV7-6 and TRBJ2-5 gives the full variable domain: GAGVSQSPRYKVTKRGQDVALRCDPISGHVSLYWYRQALGQGPEFLTYFNYEAQQDKSGLPNDRFSAERPEGSISTLTIQRTEQRDSAMYRCASSQSNRGRETQYFGPGTRLLVL.

The chain employs TRBV10-3 and TRBJ2-2; 10 bases align to TRBD2. With V trimmed by 8 bases and J by 4 bases, 16 bases remained unmatched. The CDR3 consists of 18 residues. Germline CDR1 and CDR2: ENHRY and SYGVKD. The CDR3 protein is CAIASGASGGTGTGELFF. The CDR3 DNA follows: TGTGCCATCGCATCCGGGGCTAGCGGGGGCACGGGCACCGGGGAGCTGTTTTTT.

This chain joins TRBV3-1 and TRBJ1-3; D is unresolved. The CDR3 totals 14 residues. The V end was cut by 7 bases, the J end by 0 bases, with 10 bases between. CDR1 LGHDT and CDR2 YNNKEL come from the germline V gene (reference sequence). CDR3 sequence: CASTTGNSGNTIYF. The DNA for the CDR3 is TGTGCCAGCACCACCGGCAACTCTGGAAACACCATATATTTT.

This clonotype was picked up a small number of times. This CDR3 is CASSLAGSAYGYTF. As DNA, the CDR3 is TGTGCCAGCAGCTTGGCCGGCTCAGCCTATGGCTACACCTTC. The chain links TRBV5-4 to TRBJ1-2; D unresolved. Deletions cut 0 bases from V and 4 bases from J, with 10 bases between. CDR1 and CDR2 from the germline V gene are SGHNT and YYREEE (reference sequence). The CDR3 runs to 14 residues.

V usage is TRBV20-1 and J usage is TRBJ2-7; 8 bases align to TRBD1. The CDR3 is 14 residues long. The trim removed 5 bases at V and 4 bases at J, leaving 10 bases unmatched. Looked up from germline, CDR1 is DFQATT and CDR2 is SNEGSKA (reference sequence). CDR3 sequence (DNA): TGCAGTGCTTCAACACCGACAGGGGCTTACGAGCAGTACTTC. Translated: CSASTPTGAYEQYF.

V and J are TRBV5-1 and TRBJ2-2; 7 bases are shared with TRBD2. The germline V gene encodes CDR1 SGHRS and CDR2 YFSETQ. V dropped 6 bases and J dropped 7; count of bases not matched to a gene: 6. The CDR3 has 13 amino acids. The CDR3 loop reads CASTMTSYGELFF. DNA for the CDR3: TGCGCCAGCACCATGACTAGCTACGGGGAGCTGTTTTTT.

This clonotype appeared many times. The chain uses TRBV12-3 or TRBV12-4 and TRBJ2-4, with TRBD2 as a possible D gene (6 bases). The CDR3 totals 14 residues. The V end lost 5 bases, the J end lost 8 bases, and 16 bases lay between the germline ends. Here the CDR3 reads CASSPDAPGDIQYF. Here the CDR3 DNA reads TGTGCCAGCAGTCCGGACGCCCCGGGGGACATTCAGTACTTC.